One T cell receptor (beta chain) is described in this entry. This specimen comes from a study of blood T cell repertoires in COVID-19. Sequenced by immunoSEQ multiplex PCR; TCRdb stores in-frame clones only, minus some. The data show around 160,000 clones, 81% seen once. The CDR3 length is 14 residues. Per the germline V gene, CDR1 is MNHEY and CDR2 is SMNVEV (reference sequence). Trimming cost V 5 bases and J 3 bases, with 13 bases left between them. V is TRBV27 and J is TRBJ1-2; tentative D call: TRBD1 (6 bases). Sequencing was performed on peripheral blood. The TCR sequence derives from a human donor with acute or convalescent COVID-19. The donor label of this sample is uncertain. The CDR3 region is CASSKQGGYYGYTF. Written as DNA, the CDR3 is TGTGCCAGCAGTAAACAGGGTGGCTACTATGGCTACACCTTC.